The subject of this entry is one T cell receptor (beta chain). Antigen specificity is unknown. Quantitative 5'-RACE with molecular barcodes generated TCR beta libraries. A single record per CDR3 protein comes from TCRdb applying MiXCR to the 5' RACE reads. The sample lists around 540,000 distinct CDR3 sequences, about 13% occurring once. Germline V gene sequence: CDR1 SGHAT, CDR2 FQNNGV. V was pared by 0 bases and J by 6 bases, with 5 bases of the junction left unmatched. CDR3 size: 14 residues. The source of the sample is a study of CD8 T cells in ankylosing spondylitis. Study conclusions and caveats: Several of the motif variants were reported before in synovial fluid and blood from reactive arthritis. Fewer than ten highly homologous variants made up a TCR beta motif that seemed to typify ankylosing spondylitis blood. The clones that were linked to disease were reported to be significantly enriched in matched synovial fluid samples from ankylosing spondylitis patients. A CD8+ phenotype characterized the disease-linked clones, which were relatively rare in peripheral blood.

The TCR sequence derives from a male donor with ankylosing spondylitis. The chain joins TRBV11-2 to TRBJ2-7, with 7 bases lining up with TRBD2. The sample comprised blood, either unsorted or a sorted T cell fraction (not recorded which). The CDR3 sequence: CASSLDVRETEQYV. In DNA form, the CDR3 reads TGTGCCAGCAGCTTAGATGTGCGGGAGACCGAGCAGTACGTC.